A single sample gave rise to the 10 T cell receptor beta chains below, sequenced in a study of blood T cell repertoires in COVID-19. The method was immunoSEQ multiplex PCR; TCRdb's version includes in-frame clones alone and lacks a portion of them. The repertoire holds about 240,000 clones, with about four fifths as singletons. Input material: peripheral blood. The origin of the receptors is an elderly woman with acute or convalescent COVID-19.

The CDR3 DNA reads as TGTGCCAGCAGACAGACAGGGGGAGCTAACTATGGCTACACCTTC. Its translation: CASRQTGGANYGYTF. The chain combines TRBV6-5 with TRBJ1-2, with TRBD1 matching 9 bases. Germline CDR1 is MNHEY and CDR2 is SVGAGI. The J segment lost 0 bases and the V segment lost 6 bases, leaving 5 bases of the junction unmatched. The CDR3 has 15 residues.

The chain is built from TRBV15 and TRBJ1-5; 7 bases agree with TRBD1. With 6 bases clipped from V and 6 bases from J, the junction kept 8 bases outside the gene matches. Germline lookup yields CDR1 LNHNV and CDR2 YYDKDF (reference sequence). The length of the CDR3 is 14 residues. CDR3 region: CATRPTGESQPQHF. The CDR3 bases are TGTGCCACCAGGCCTACAGGGGAGAGTCAGCCCCAGCATTTT.

This clone has a single count. The chain has TRBV5-1 and TRBJ2-5, with D possibly TRBD1 on 6 matching bases. Between the trimmed V and J ends, which lost 2 bases and 5 bases, there was a span of 10 bases. Germline V gives CDR1 SGHRS, CDR2 YFSETQ. The CDR3 spans 13 residues. CDR3 residues: CASSFTGKETQYF. CDR3 nucleotide sequence: TGCGCCAGCAGCTTTACAGGGAAGGAGACCCAGTACTTC.

The V and J genes are TRBV24-1 and TRBJ1-5, with 8 bases aligning to TRBD1. This CDR3 is 15 amino acids long. With 3 bases clipped from V and 8 bases from J, the junction kept 8 bases outside the gene matches. The germline V gene encodes CDR1 KGHDR and CDR2 SFDVKD. CDR3 amino acids: CATSDPKDRDEPQHF. DNA for the CDR3: TGTGCCACCAGTGATCCCAAGGACAGGGACGAGCCCCAGCATTTT.

The genes are TRBV3-1 (or the pseudogene TRBV3-2) and TRBJ1-4; 9 bases match TRBD1. With V trimmed by 4 bases and J by 8 bases, 8 bases remained unmatched. From germline, CDR1 is LGHDT and CDR2 YNNKEL (reference sequence). The CDR3 spans 15 residues. This chain's CDR3 is CASSPRDRASEKLFF. The CDR3 region has the DNA TGTGCCAGCAGCCCCCGGGACAGGGCATCCGAAAAACTGTTTTTT.

This chain links TRBV6-6 with TRBJ1-5, with D possibly TRBD1 on 5 matching bases. Germline values: CDR1 MNHNY, CDR2 SVGAGI (reference sequence). The length of the CDR3 is 16 residues. V was trimmed by 0 bases and J by 0 bases, leaving 9 bases between them. DNA of the CDR3: TGTGCCAGCAGTTACTCCGACAGTTTTAGCAATCAGCCCCAGCATTTT. Translation gives CASSYSDSFSNQPQHF.

V is TRBV18 and J is TRBJ1-1; D ambiguous. Germline assignment: CDR1 KGHSH and CDR2 LQKENI. This CDR3 region has 17 residues. Trimming pared 2 bases from V and 1 base from J, leaving 17 bases between. CDR3 nucleotide sequence: TGTGCCAGCTCACCAGCCGGGGTTGTCAAACCGAACACTGAAGCTTTCTTT. Protein product: CASSPAGVVKPNTEAFF. The full variable domain, completed using reference TRBV18 and TRBJ1-1, is NAGVMQNPRHLVRRRGQEARLRCSPMKGHSHVYWYRQLPEEGLKFMVYLQKENIIDESGMPKERFSAEFPKEGPSILRIQQVVRGDSAAYFCASSPAGVVKPNTEAFFGQGTRLTVV.

The CDR3, as DNA: TGTGCCATAGGAAGGGAGGCAGATACGCAGTATTTT. It specifies CAIGREADTQYF. J is TRBJ2-3 and V is TRBV10-3; possibly TRBD2 for D (6 bases). Germline CDR1 ENHRY, CDR2 SYGVKD. This CDR3 is built from 12 residues. V shed 9 bases and J shed 4 bases, with 11 bases lying between them.

The chain employs TRBV2 and TRBJ2-7; possible D gene TRBD1, 6 bases. V shed 8 bases and J shed 6 bases, with 20 bases lying between them. Germline V gives CDR1 SNHLY, CDR2 FYNNEI. The length of the CDR3 is 14 residues. Written as DNA, the CDR3 is TGTGCCAGCGGATCCTCCAGGGGTTTCAGCGAGCAGTACTTC. Protein product: CASGSSRGFSEQYF.

The gene calls are TRBV5-4 and TRBJ2-2, with D possibly matching TRBD1 (6 bases). The CDR3 is 13 amino acids. Looked up from germline, CDR1 is SGHNT and CDR2 is YYREEE (reference sequence). V was clipped by 4 bases and J by 7 bases, with 11 bases between them. The CDR3: CASSPTRGGELFF. CDR3 coding DNA: TGTGCCAGCAGCCCGACCAGGGGCGGGGAGCTGTTTTTT.